The clone carrying this TCR beta chain was counted a few times. What it binds is not known. V lost 10 bases and J lost 0, with 14 bases in between. This CDR3 is built from 14 residues. The data were taken from a study of T cell repertoires in cytomegalovirus infection. Study at large: It can be stated that public TCR beta signatures indicated CMV infection as well as a matching HLA type. Study-wide findings and caveats: In two of eight donors, the top clonotype was HLA-C-restricted CMV-specific. Accumulated public TCR beta family frequency recognized individuals carrying CMV together with the relevant HLA.

TCRdb ran MiXCR on the reads and lists one entry per CDR3 protein. The sample holds approximately 990,000 distinct CDR3 sequences; about 33% are singletons and the top ten take around an eighth. This specimen was cultured CD8+ T cells from PBMCs, taken from culture after CMV antigen stimulation. The chain couples TRBV12-3 or TRBV12-4 to TRBJ2-3; tentative D call: TRBD1 (6 bases). This clonotype was sampled from a human donor in good health (CMV status not recorded). Some clones in this sample may be carry-over from other donors' samples. The CDR3 region has the DNA TGTGCCATTACGGACAGCCGGAGCACAGATACGCAGTATTTT. Its protein product is CAITDSRSTDTQYF.